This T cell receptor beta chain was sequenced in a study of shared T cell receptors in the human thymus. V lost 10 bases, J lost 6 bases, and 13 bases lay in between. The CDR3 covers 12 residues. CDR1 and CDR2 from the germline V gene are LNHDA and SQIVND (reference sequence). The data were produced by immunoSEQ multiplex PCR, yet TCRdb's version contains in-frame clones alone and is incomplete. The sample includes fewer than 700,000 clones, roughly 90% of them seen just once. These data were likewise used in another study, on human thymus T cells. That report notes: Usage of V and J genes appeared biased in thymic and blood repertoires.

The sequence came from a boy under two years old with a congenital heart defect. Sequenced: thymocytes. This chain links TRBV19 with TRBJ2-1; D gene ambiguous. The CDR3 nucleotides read TGTGCCACCGAGAAAGCCCGCAATGAGCAGTTCTTC. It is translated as CATEKARNEQFF.